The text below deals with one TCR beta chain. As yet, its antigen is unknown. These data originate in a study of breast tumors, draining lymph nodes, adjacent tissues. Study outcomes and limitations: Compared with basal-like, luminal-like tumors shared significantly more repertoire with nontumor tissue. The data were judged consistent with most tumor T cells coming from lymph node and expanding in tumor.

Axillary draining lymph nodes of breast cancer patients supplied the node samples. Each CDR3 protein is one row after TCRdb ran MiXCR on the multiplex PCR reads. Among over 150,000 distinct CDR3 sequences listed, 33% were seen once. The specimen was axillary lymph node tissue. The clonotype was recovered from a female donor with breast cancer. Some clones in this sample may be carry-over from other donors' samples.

As DNA, the CDR3 is TGTGCCAGCAGCTCAGGGGGTCTAGGGAAGCCCCAGCATTTT. Translation gives CASSSGGLGKPQHF. The chain employs TRBV7-9 and TRBJ1-5; 7 nucleotides agree with TRBD1. Germline V CDR1 and CDR2: SEHNR, FQNEAQ (reference sequence). This CDR3 spans 14 amino acids. Trimming removed 4 bases from V and 8 bases from J; junction bases left unmatched: 8.